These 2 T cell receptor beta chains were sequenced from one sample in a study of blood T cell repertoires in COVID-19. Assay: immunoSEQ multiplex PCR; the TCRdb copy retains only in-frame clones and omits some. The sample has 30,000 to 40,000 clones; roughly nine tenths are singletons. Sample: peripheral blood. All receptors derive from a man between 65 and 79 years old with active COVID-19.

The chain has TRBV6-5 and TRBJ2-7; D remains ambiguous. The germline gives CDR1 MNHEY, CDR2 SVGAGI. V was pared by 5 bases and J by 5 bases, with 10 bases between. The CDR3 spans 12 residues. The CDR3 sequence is CASSPDWNEQYF. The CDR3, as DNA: TGTGCCAGCAGTCCTGACTGGAACGAGCAGTACTTC.

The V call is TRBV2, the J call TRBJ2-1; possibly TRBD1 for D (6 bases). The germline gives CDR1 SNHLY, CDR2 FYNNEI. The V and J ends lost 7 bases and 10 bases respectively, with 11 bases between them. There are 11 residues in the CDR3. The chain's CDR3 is CASTFGTEQFF. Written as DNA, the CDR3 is TGTGCCAGCACCTTCGGGACAGAGCAGTTCTTC.